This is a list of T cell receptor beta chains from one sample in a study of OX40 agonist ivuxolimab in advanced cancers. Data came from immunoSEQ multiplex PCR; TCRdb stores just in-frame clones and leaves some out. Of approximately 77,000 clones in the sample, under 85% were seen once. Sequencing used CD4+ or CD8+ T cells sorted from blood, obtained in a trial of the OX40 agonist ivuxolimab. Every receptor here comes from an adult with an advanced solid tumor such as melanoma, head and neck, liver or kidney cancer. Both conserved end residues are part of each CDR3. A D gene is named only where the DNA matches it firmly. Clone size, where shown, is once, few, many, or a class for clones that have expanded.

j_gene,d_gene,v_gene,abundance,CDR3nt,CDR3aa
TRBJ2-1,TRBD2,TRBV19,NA,TGTGCCAGTAGTCCCGGGACTAGCGGGGGGGCGTTTGAGCAGTTCTTC,CASSPGTSGGAFEQFF
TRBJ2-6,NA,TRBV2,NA,TGTGCCAGCAGTGAAGAGGGGAGTGGCTCTGGGGCCAACGTCCTGACTTTC,CASSEEGSGSGANVLTF
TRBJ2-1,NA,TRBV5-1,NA,TGCGCCAGCAGCTTGGCCGGGACATCAAACAATGAGCAGTTCTTC,CASSLAGTSNNEQFF
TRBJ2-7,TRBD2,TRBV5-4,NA,TGTGCCAGCAGCTCGGGACTAGCGGACTACTACGAGCAGTACTTC,CASSSGLADYYEQYF
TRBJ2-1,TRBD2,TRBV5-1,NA,TGCGCCAGCACTAGGCTAGCGGGGCTGAGCTCCTACAATGAGCAGTTCTTC,CASTRLAGLSSYNEQFF
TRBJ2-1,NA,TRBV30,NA,TGTGCCTGGAGTGCCGGGGTCCATGAGCAGTTCTTC,CAWSAGVHEQFF
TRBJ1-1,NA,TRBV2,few,TGTGCCAGCAGGACCGAAAAGAACACTGAAGCTTTCTTT,CASRTEKNTEAFF
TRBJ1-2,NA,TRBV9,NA,TGTGCCAGCACCGGGGCGGATGGCTACACCTTC,CASTGADGYTF
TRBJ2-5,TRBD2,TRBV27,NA,TGTGCCAGCAGCGGGATAGCGGGAGGGCCGGCGGAGACCCAGTACTTC,CASSGIAGGPAETQYF
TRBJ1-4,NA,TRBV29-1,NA,TGCAGCGTTGAAAACCCGAAGGGGGTTGGCGAAAAACTGTTTTTT,CSVENPKGVGEKLFF
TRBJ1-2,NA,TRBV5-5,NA,TGTGCCAGCAGCTTGGTGGGGGGCGATGGCTACACCTTC,CASSLVGGDGYTF
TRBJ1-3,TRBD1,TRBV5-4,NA,TGCGCCAGCAGCCAGGGGACAGGAGGGGGAAAGACCATATATTTT,CASSQGTGGGKTIYF
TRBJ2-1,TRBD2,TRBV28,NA,TGTGCCAGCAGTTTGATTGGTAGCGGGAGGGCTTACAATGAGCAGTTCTTC,CASSLIGSGRAYNEQFF
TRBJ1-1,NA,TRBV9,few,TGTGCCAGCAGCGTAGGTGGGGGGAGCGACACTGAAGCTTTCTTT,CASSVGGGSDTEAFF
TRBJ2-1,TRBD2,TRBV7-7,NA,TGTGCTAGCAGCTCGGGGGGGCCTGGGACTGAGCAGTTCTTC,CASSSGGPGTEQFF
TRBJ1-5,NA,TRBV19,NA,TGTGCCAGTAGTATCTCAGGTGTTGGTGGCAATCAGCCCCAGCATTTT,CASSISGVGGNQPQHF
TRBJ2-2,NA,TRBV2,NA,TGTGCCAGCAGTGAGGGGAACACCGGGGAGCTGTTTTTT,CASSEGNTGELFF
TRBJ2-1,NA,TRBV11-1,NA,TGTGCCAGCAGCTTTAGCGGACTGAGCTCCTACAATGAGCAGTTCTTC,CASSFSGLSSYNEQFF
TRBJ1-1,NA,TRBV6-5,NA,TGTGCCATCGGGGGTGAAACAGTTAACACTGAAGCTTTCTTT,CAIGGETVNTEAFF
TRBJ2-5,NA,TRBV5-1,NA,TGCGCCAGCAGCTTGTTAGGCAGGGCGCAAGAGACCCAGTACTTC,CASSLLGRAQETQYF
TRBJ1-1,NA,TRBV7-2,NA,TGTGCCAGCAGCTTAGACCCGAACACTGAAGCTTTCTTT,CASSLDPNTEAFF
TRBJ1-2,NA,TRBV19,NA,TGTGCCAGTAGTTTAGGCGGAAACTATGGCTACACCTTC,CASSLGGNYGYTF